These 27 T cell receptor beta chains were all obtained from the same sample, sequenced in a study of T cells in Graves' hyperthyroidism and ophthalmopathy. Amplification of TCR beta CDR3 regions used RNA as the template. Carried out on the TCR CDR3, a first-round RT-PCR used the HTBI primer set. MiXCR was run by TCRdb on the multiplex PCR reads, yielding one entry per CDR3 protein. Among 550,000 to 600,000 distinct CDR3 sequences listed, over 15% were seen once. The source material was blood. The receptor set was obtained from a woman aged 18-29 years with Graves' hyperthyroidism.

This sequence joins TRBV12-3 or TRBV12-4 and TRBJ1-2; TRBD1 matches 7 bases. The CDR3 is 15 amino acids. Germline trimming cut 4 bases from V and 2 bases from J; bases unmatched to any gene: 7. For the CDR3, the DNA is TGTGCCAGCAGTTATCTGACAGGGATCAACTATGGCTACACCTTC. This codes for CASSYLTGINYGYTF.

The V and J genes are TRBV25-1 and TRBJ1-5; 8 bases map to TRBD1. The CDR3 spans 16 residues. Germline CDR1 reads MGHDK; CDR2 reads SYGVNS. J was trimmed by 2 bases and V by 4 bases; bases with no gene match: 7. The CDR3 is CASSASGGSGNQPQHF. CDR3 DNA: TGTGCCAGCAGTGCCTCAGGGGGCTCGGGCAATCAGCCCCAGCATTTT.

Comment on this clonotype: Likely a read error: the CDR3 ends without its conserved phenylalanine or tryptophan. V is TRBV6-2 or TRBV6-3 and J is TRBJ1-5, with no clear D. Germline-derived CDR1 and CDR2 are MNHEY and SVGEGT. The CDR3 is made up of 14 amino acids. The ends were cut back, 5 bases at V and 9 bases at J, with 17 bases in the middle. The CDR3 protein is CASSAGDPSGPQHL. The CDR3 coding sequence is TGTGCCAGCAGTGCAGGAGACCCTTCGGGGCCCCAGCATCTT.

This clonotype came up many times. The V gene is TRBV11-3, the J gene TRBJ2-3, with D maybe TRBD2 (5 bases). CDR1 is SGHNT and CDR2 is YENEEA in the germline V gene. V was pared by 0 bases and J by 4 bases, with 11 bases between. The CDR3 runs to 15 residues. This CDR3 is CASSLDPSSPDTQYF. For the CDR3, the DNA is TGTGCCAGCAGCTTAGATCCTAGCTCCCCAGATACGCAGTATTTT.

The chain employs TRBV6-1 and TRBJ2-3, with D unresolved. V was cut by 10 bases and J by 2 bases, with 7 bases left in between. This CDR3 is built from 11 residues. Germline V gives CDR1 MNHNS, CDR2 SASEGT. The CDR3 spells CATGVTDTQYF. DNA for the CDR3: TGTGCCACGGGCGTCACAGATACGCAGTATTTT.

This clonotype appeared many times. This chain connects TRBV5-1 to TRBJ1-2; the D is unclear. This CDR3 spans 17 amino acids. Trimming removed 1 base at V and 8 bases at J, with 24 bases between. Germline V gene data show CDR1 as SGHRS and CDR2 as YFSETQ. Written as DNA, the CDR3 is TGCGCCAGCAGCTTGAAGCCCGAATTGACGGAGGCGGGAGGCTACACCTTC. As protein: CASSLKPELTEAGGYTF.

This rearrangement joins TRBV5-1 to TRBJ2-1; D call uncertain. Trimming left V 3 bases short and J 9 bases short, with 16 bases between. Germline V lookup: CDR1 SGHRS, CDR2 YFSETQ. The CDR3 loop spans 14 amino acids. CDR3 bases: TGCGCCAGCAGCTCCTCCGCCCAGTTGGGTGAGCAGTTCTTC. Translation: CASSSSAQLGEQFF.

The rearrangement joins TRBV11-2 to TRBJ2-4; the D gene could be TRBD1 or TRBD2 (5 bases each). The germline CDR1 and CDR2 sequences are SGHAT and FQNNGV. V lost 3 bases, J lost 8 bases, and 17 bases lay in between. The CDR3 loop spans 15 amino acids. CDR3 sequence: CASSFVDGAHDIQYF. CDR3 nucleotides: TGTGCCAGCAGCTTCGTGGACGGGGCGCATGACATTCAGTACTTC. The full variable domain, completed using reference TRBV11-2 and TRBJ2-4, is EAGVAQSPRYKIIEKRQSVAFWCNPISGHATLYWYQQILGQGPKLLIQFQNNGVVDDSQLPKDRFSAERLKGVDSTLKIQPAKLEDSAVYLCASSFVDGAHDIQYFGAGTRLSVL.

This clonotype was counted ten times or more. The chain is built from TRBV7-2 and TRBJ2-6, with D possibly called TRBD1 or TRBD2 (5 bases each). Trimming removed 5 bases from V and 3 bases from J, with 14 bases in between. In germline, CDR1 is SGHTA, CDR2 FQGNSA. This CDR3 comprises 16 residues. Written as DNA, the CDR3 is TGTGCCAGCAGCCCGTGGGGGAGTGATGGGGCCAACGTCCTGACTTTC. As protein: CASSPWGSDGANVLTF. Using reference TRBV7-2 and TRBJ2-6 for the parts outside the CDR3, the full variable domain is GAGVSQSPSNKVTEKGKDVELRCDPISGHTALYWYRQSLGQGLEFLIYFQGNSAPDKSGLPSDRFSAERTGGSVSTLTIQRTQQEDSAVYLCASSPWGSDGANVLTFGAGSRLTVL.

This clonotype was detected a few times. Written as DNA, the CDR3 is TGTGCCATCAAGAGCGGGAGAGCAGAGACCCAGTACTTC. Translated: CAIKSGRAETQYF. The chain joins TRBV10-3 to TRBJ2-5; 8 bases line up with TRBD2. The CDR3 sequence is 13 residues long. V was pared by 7 bases and J by 4 bases, with 5 bases of the junction left unmatched. Germline values: CDR1 ENHRY, CDR2 SYGVKD.

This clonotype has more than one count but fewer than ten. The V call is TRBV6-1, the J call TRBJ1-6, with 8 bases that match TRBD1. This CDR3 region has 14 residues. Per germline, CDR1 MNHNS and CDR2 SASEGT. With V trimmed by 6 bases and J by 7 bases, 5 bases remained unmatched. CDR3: CASSQTGANSPLHF. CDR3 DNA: TGTGCCAGCAGCCAGACAGGGGCCAATTCACCCCTCCACTTT.

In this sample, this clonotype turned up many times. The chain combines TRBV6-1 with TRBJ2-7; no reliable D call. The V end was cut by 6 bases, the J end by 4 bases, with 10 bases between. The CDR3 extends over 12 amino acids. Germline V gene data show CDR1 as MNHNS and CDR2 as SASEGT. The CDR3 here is CASSNHRYEQYF. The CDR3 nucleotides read TGTGCCAGCAGCAACCACCGGTACGAGCAGTACTTC.

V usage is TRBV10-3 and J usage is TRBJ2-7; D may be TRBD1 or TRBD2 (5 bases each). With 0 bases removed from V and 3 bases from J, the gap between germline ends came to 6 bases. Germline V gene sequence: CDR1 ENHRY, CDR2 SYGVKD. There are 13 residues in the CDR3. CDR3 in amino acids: CAISESGDYEQYF. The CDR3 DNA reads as TGTGCCATCAGTGAGTCGGGGGACTACGAGCAGTACTTC.

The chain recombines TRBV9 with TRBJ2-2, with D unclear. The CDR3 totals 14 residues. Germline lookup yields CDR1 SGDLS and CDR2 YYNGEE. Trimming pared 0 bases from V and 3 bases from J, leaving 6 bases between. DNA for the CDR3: TGTGCCAGCAGCGTAGGACTCCACACCGGGGAGCTGTTTTTT. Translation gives CASSVGLHTGELFF.

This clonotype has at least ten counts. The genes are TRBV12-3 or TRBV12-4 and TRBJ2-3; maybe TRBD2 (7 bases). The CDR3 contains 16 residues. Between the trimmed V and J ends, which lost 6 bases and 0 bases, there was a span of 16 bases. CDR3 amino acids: CASRPRAGASTDTQYF. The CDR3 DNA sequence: TGTGCCAGCAGGCCGCGGGCGGGGGCTAGCACAGATACGCAGTATTTT.

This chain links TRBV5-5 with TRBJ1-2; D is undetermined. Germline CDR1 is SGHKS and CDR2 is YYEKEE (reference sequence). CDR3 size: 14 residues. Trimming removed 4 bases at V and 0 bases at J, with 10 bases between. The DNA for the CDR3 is TGTGCCAGCAGCGCCCTAGGGACTAACTATGGCTACACCTTC. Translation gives CASSALGTNYGYTF.

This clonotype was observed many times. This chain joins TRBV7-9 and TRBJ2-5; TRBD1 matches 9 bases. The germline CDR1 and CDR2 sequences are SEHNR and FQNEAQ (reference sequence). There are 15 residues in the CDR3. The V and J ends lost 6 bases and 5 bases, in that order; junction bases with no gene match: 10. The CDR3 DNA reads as TGTGCCAGCAGGGTAACAGGGGGCGAGTGGGAGACCCAGTACTTC. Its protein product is CASRVTGGEWETQYF.

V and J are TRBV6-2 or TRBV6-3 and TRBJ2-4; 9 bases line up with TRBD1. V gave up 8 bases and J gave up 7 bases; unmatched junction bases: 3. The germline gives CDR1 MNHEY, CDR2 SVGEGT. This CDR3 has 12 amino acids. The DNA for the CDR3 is TGTGCCAGCTCGACAGGGGGGAACATTCAGTACTTC. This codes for CASSTGGNIQYF.

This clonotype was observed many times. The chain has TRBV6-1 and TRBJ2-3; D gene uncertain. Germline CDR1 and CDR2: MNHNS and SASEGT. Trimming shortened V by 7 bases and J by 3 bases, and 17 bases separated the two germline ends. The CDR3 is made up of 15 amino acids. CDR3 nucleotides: TGTGCCAGCACCTTCAAAACGGGTACAACAGATACGCAGTATTTT. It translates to CASTFKTGTTDTQYF.

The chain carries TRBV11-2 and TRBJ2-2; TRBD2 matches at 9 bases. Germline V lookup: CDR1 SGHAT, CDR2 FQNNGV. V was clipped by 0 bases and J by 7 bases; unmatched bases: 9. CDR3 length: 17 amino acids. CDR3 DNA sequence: TGTGCCAGCAGCTTAGATCCCAAGCGGGGGGATCACGGGGAGCTGTTTTTT. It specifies CASSLDPKRGDHGELFF.

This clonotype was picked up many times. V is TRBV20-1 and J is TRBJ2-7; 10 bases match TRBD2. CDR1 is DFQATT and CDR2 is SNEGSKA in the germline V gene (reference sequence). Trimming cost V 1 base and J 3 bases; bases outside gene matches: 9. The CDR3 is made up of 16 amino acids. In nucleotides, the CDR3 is TGCAGTGCTAGAGGAACTAGCGGGGCCTATCTCTACGAGCAGTACTTC. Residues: CSARGTSGAYLYEQYF.

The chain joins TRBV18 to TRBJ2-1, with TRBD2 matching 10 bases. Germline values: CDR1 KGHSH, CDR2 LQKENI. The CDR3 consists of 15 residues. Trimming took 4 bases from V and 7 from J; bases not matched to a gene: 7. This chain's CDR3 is CASSLLAGEGNEQFF. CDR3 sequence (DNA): TGTGCCAGCTCACTCCTAGCGGGAGAGGGTAATGAGCAGTTCTTC.

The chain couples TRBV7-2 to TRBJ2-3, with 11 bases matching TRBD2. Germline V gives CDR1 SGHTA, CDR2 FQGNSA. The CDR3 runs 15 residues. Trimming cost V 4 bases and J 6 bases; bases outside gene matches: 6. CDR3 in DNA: TGTGCCAGCAGCTCCTCGACTAGCGGGGCGGATACGCAGTATTTT. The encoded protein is CASSSSTSGADTQYF.

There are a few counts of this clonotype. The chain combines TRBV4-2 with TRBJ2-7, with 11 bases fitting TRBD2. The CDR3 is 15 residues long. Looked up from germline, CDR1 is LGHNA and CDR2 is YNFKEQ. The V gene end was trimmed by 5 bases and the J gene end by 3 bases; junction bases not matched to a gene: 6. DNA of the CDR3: TGTGCCAGCAGCGATAGCGGGAGGGCCCTCTACGAGCAGTACTTC. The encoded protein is CASSDSGRALYEQYF.

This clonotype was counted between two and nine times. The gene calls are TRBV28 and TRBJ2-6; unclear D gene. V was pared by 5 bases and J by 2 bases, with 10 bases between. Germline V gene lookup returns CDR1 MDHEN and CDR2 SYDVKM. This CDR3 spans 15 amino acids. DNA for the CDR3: TGTGCCAGCAGTCCCCCGGGTGCTGGGGCCAACGTCCTGACTTTC. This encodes CASSPPGAGANVLTF.

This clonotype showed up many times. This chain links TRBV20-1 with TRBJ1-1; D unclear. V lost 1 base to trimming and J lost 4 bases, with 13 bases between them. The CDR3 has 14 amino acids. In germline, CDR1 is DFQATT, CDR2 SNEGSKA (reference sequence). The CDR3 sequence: CSARVPSAATEAFF. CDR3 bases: TGCAGTGCTAGAGTACCCTCGGCGGCCACTGAAGCTTTCTTT.

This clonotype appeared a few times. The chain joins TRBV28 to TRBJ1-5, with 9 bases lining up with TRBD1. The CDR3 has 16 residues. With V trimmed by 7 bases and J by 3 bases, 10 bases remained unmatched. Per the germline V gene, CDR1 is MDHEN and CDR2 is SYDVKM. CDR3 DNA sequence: TGTGCCAGCAACACACCGGGACAGGGTTCCAATCAGCCCCAGCATTTT. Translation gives CASNTPGQGSNQPQHF. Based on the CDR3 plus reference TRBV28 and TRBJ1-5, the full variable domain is DVKVTQSSRYLVKRTGEKVFLECVQDMDHENMFWYRQDPGLGLRLIYFSYDVKMKEKGDIPEGYSVSREKKERFSLILESASTNQTSMYLCASNTPGQGSNQPQHFGDGTRLSIL.